This record looks at one T cell receptor beta chain sequence and its context. This clonotype was seen repeatedly, ten times or more. Which antigen it targets is not known. No base quality values were provided; no much bigger clone lies one nucleotide off. The data were obtained in a study of T cell repertoires in cytomegalovirus infection (dated by TCRdb to 2018 to 2020). Background for the entire study: Peptide stimulations targeted recently identified HLA-C-restricted CMV epitopes, whose presentation resists viral immunomodulation, together with well-studied HLA-B-restricted epitopes. Because public TCR beta signatures pointed to carriage of CMV infection together with the matching HLA type, the HLA type of each donor mattered for the analysis.

CDR1 and CDR2 (MNHNS, SASEGT) derive from the germline V gene. The trim is 2 bases for V and 5 bases for J, with a gap of 6 bases between the germline ends. From cysteine to phenylalanine, the CDR3 is 12 amino acids long. Only the CDR3 region is kept as DNA, spanning 36 bases read in frame from base 1. Instrument used: Illumina HiSeq 1500. The raw public data were reprocessed by TCRdb itself: fastp quality trimming at Q25, MiXCR clonotype calling, in-frame beta chains only. Rows matching on CDR3 protein sequence are summarized as one entry with the most common DNA and genes. This sample has about 920,000 distinct CDR3 sequences in its table, and approximately 30% of those were observed once. Jointly, the top ten make up roughly an eighth of the sample. Per the publication, the treatment or condition label means: in vitro stimulation with specific CMV peptide epitopes to enrich CMV-specific T cells.

Broad study findings and their caveats: In the ex vivo response, HLA-C-restricted CMV-specific TCR beta clonotypes were dominant, and in two of eight donors the single most frequent clonotype came from this HLA-C-restricted group. In both this cohort and an independent cohort of several hundred donors, the cumulative frequency of public TCR beta family members distinguished carriers of CMV infection plus the relevant HLA type.

The source is a human donor in good health (CMV status not recorded). Some clones in this sample may be carry-over from other donors' samples. This receptor chain uses TRBV6-1 and TRBJ1-2, with no reliable assignment of the D segment. The sequencing used cultured CD8+ T cells from PBMCs, collected from culture after CMV antigen stimulation. The nucleotide sequence reads TGTGCCAGCAGTGAAACAGCTTATGGCTACACCTTC. Translated, this is CASSETAYGYTF.